The 11 T cell receptor beta chains reported below all come from one sample, sequenced in a study of blood T cell repertoires in COVID-19. The data were produced by immunoSEQ multiplex PCR, yet TCRdb's version contains in-frame clones alone and is incomplete. In the table there are roughly 99,000 clones, 85% to 90% of which are singletons. The specimen was peripheral blood. Every receptor here comes from a man aged 50 or older with COVID-19, enrolled during active disease.

The chain joins TRBV27 to TRBJ2-7, with TRBD1 identical over 8 bases. The CDR3 covers 14 residues. Germline V gene sequence: CDR1 MNHEY, CDR2 SMNVEV (reference sequence). Germline trimming cut 5 bases from V and 7 bases from J; bases unmatched to any gene: 10. The CDR3 loop reads CASSPGTGVREQYF. CDR3 bases: TGTGCCAGCAGTCCCGGGACAGGCGTTAGGGAGCAGTACTTC.

The rearrangement links TRBV27 to TRBJ2-2, with 7 bases that match TRBD1. Germline V gene lookup returns CDR1 MNHEY and CDR2 SMNVEV (reference sequence). V was pared by 6 bases and J by 7 bases, with 11 bases of the junction left unmatched. This CDR3 contains 15 residues. This chain's CDR3 is CASRLGQLDDGELFF. CDR3 sequence (DNA): TGTGCCAGCAGACTGGGACAGTTAGATGACGGGGAGCTGTTTTTT.

The chain has TRBV18 and TRBJ2-2; the D is unclear. V lost 3 bases and J lost 0, with 20 bases in between. The CDR3 sequence is 19 residues long. CDR1 KGHSH and CDR2 LQKENI come from the germline V gene. The CDR3: CASSPPFARHISNTGELFF. For the CDR3, the DNA is TGTGCCAGCTCACCTCCCTTCGCGAGGCATATTTCGAACACCGGGGAGCTGTTTTTT. The full variable domain, rest sourced from reference TRBV18 and TRBJ2-2, is NAGVMQNPRHLVRRRGQEARLRCSPMKGHSHVYWYRQLPEEGLKFMVYLQKENIIDESGMPKERFSAEFPKEGPSILRIQQVVRGDSAAYFCASSPPFARHISNTGELFFGEGSRLTVL.

The V and J genes are TRBV19 and TRBJ1-2, with D possibly matching TRBD1 (6 bases). Trimming took 7 bases from V and 7 from J, leaving 16 bases between them. This CDR3 spans 13 amino acids. Germline V CDR1 and CDR2: LNHDA, SQIVND (reference sequence). CDR3 DNA sequence: TGTGCCAGTACCACGCGGGGGGCGTCTGGCTACACCTTC. Translated: CASTTRGASGYTF. Variable domain in full (rest from reference TRBV19 and TRBJ1-2): DGGITQSPKYLFRKEGQNVTLSCEQNLNHDAMYWYRQDPGQGLRLIYYSQIVNDFQKGDIAEGYSVSREKKESFPLTVTSAQKNPTAFYLCASTTRGASGYTFGSGTRLTVV.

This sequence joins TRBV21-1 and TRBJ1-6. TRBV21-1 counts as a pseudogene. The CDR3 is 14 residues long. CDR3 DNA sequence: TGTGCCAGCAGCATCGGGTGTTTTAATTCACCCCTCCACTTT. This sequence encodes CASSIGCFNSPLHF.

The chain joins TRBV29-1 to TRBJ1-1; 7 nucleotides align to TRBD1. Germline V gene sequence: CDR1 SQVTM, CDR2 ANQGSEA. This CDR3 contains 12 residues. The junction had 2 bases not matched to a gene; V was cut back by 7 bases and J by 0 bases. CDR3 amino acids: CSGGQLNTEAFF. CDR3 DNA: TGCAGCGGGGGACAGCTGAACACTGAAGCTTTCTTT.

The chain combines TRBV28 with TRBJ2-7; tentative D call: TRBD2 (6 bases). The CDR3 is 14 residues long. V lost 3 bases to trimming and J lost 0 bases, with 9 bases between them. The V gene's germline CDR1 is MDHEN and CDR2 SYDVKM. The CDR3 sequence is CASSLGGSSYEQYF. The CDR3 nucleotides are TGTGCCAGCAGTTTGGGGGGTAGCTCCTACGAGCAGTACTTC.

This chain uses TRBV7-2 with TRBJ2-7, with 9 bases identical to TRBD2. This CDR3 has 14 amino acids. Germline loops: CDR1 SGHTA, CDR2 FQGNSA. J gave up 2 bases and V 1 base, and 0 bases lay outside the gene matches. This CDR3 is CASSLGGGAYEQYF. The CDR3 DNA follows: TGTGCCAGCAGCTTAGGCGGGGGGGCCTACGAGCAGTACTTC.

The chain joins TRBV30 to TRBJ1-2; TRBD1 aligns across 9 bases. This CDR3 has 15 amino acids. The germline CDR1 and CDR2 sequences are GTSNPN and SVGIG (reference sequence). After removal of 2 bases from V and 4 bases from J, the junction contained 8 bases not matched to a gene. The CDR3 region has the DNA TGTGCCTGGAGTAGACGGGGACAGGGATCCTATGGCTACACCTTC. Translated: CAWSRRGQGSYGYTF.

This chain joins TRBV7-9 and TRBJ1-4; 7 positions match TRBD1. Germline CDR1 is SEHNR and CDR2 is FQNEAQ (reference sequence). V shed 8 bases, J shed 5 bases, and the junction held 11 bases outside the gene matches. CDR3 size: 15 residues. In DNA, the CDR3 is TGTGCCAGCCAACTCGGGACAGCGGGCAATGAAAAACTGTTTTTT. Amino acid sequence: CASQLGTAGNEKLFF. The entire variable domain, with the rest obtained from reference TRBV7-9 and TRBJ1-4, is as follows: DTGVSQNPRHKITKRGQNVTFRCDPISEHNRLYWYRQTLGQGPEFLTYFQNEAQLEKSRLLSDRFSAERPKGSFSTLEIQRTEQGDSAMYLCASQLGTAGNEKLFFGSGTQLSVL.

The chain carries TRBV5-1 and TRBJ1-6, with 10 bases aligning to TRBD1. The J segment lost 12 bases and the V segment lost 0 bases, leaving 6 bases of the junction unmatched. The CDR3 runs to 15 residues. The V gene's germline CDR1 is SGHRS and CDR2 YFSETQ. The CDR3 here is CASSLGLTGGEPLHF. Here the CDR3 DNA reads TGCGCCAGCAGCTTGGGTCTGACAGGGGGCGAACCCCTCCACTTT.